This T cell receptor beta chain stems from a study of cytotoxic CD8 clonotypes in ibrutinib-treated CLL. Study outcomes and limitations: In sustained-remission versus progressing patients, sampling times differed. Once treatment began, public clonotypes, which were uncommon, contracted or stayed stable. Researchers report that baseline clonality outpaced age-matched healthy donors and tracked circulating CD8+ T-cell counts.

Of note for this clone: Antigen specificity is unknown.

This CDR3 is 14 amino acids long. In germline, CDR1 is SGHDT, CDR2 YYEEEE. Deletions cut 4 bases from V and 2 bases from J, with 12 bases between. Target depth was 1 in 200,000 to 1 in 1 million T cells, about 10x per clonotype. The protocol was immunoSEQ multiplex PCR, while the TCRdb copy is restricted to in-frame clones and leaves out a portion. The sample comprises tens of thousands of clones, around four fifths of which are singletons, and around 8.1% rests with the top ten. The genes are TRBV5-6 and TRBJ1-2, with D tentatively TRBD1 (5 bases). This receptor was taken from a human donor with chronic lymphocytic leukemia. The sequenced sample was PBMCs, obtained before ibrutinib treatment. The CDR3 here is CASSPLGGNYGYTF. For the CDR3, the DNA is TGTGCCAGCAGCCCCCTTGGGGGAAACTATGGCTACACCTTC. Full variable domain (rest looked up from reference TRBV5-6 and TRBJ1-2): DAGVTQSPTHLIKTRGQQVTLRCSPKSGHDTVSWYQQALGQGPQFIFQYYEEEERQRGNFPDRFSGHQFPNYSSELNVNALLLGDSALYLCASSPLGGNYGYTFGSGTRLTVV.